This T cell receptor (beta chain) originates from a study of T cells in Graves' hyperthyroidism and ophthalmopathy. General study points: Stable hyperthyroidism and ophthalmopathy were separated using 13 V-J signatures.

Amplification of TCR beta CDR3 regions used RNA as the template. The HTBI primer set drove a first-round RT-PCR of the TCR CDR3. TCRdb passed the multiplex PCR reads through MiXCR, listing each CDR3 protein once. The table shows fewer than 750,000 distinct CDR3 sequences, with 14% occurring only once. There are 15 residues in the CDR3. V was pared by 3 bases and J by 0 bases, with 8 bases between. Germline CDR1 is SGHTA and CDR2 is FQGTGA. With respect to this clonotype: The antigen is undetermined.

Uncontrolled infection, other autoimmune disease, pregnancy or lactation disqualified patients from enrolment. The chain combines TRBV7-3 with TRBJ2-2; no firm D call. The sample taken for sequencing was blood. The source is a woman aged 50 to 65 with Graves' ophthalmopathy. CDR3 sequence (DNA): TGTGCCAGCAGCTTGACCGAAGCGAACACCGGGGAGCTGTTTTTT. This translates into CASSLTEANTGELFF.